Below, 26 T cell receptor beta chains from the same sample are listed, as sequenced in a study of radiotherapy plus CTLA-4 blockade in lung cancer (dated by TCRdb to 2017 to 2018). Library generation was performed with the immunoSEQ multiplex PCR assay. TCRdb took over this immuneACCESS table, retaining in-frame rearrangements with V and J assigned. Such tables are incomplete; in checked studies, under half of the missing clones stem from an unresolved V gene, and the remainder is unexplained. This sample gives about 97,000 clones in total; 65% to 85% of them show up just once. Of the sample, about 3% is held by the ten largest clones. This material consisted of peripheral blood, taken from a patient treated with radiotherapy plus ipilimumab. These receptors were taken from a human donor with non-small cell lung cancer who had a partial response to radiotherapy plus ipilimumab. Some clones in this sample may be carry-over from other donors' samples.

The chain joins TRBV5-1 to TRBJ1-1; D uncertain. V was cut by 0 bases and J by 2 bases, with 5 bases left in between. The V gene's germline CDR1 is SGHRS and CDR2 YFSETQ. The CDR3 sequence is 13 residues long. The CDR3 DNA sequence: TGCGCCAGCAGCTTGGGGCTTAACACTGAAGCTTTCTTT. Translated, it gives CASSLGLNTEAFF.

The chain recombines TRBV29-1 with TRBJ1-2; 8 bases align to TRBD1. The CDR3 has 13 residues. V dropped 5 bases and J dropped 5; count of bases not matched to a gene: 7. CDR1 and CDR2 (germline): SQVTM, ANQGSEA. The CDR3 here is CSVKGQAGYGYTF. The CDR3, as DNA: TGCAGCGTTAAGGGACAGGCGGGTTATGGCTACACCTTC.

J is TRBJ2-1 and V is TRBV2, with 9 bases matching TRBD2. Germline V gives CDR1 SNHLY, CDR2 FYNNEI. With V trimmed by 6 bases and J by 7 bases, 10 bases remained unmatched. The CDR3 extends over 15 amino acids. DNA for the CDR3: TGTGCCAGCAGCGAGAATAGCGGGGGTTATAATGAGCAGTTCTTC. Its protein is CASSENSGGYNEQFF.

This clone appeared once. Relative to the germline gene, one junction end is altered; a read error may explain this. This rearrangement joins TRBV7-2 to TRBJ2-1; D possibly corresponds to TRBD2 (6 bases). Germline V gene sequence: CDR1 SGHTA, CDR2 FQGNSA. The CDR3 sequence is 16 residues long. CDR3 bases: TGTGCCAGCCGCTTTCGGGCCGGGGGCTCCTACAATGAGCAGTTCTTC. It specifies CASRFRAGGSYNEQFF.

This CDR3 reads CASSLVGAGDIGELFF. Written as DNA, the CDR3 is TGCGCCAGCAGCTTGGTCGGGGCGGGAGATATCGGGGAGCTGTTTTTT. The chain couples TRBV5-1 to TRBJ2-2, with TRBD2 matching over 7 bases. Germline assignment: CDR1 SGHRS and CDR2 YFSETQ. This CDR3 contains 16 residues. V gave up 0 bases and J gave up 7 bases; unmatched junction bases: 9.

The chain links TRBV2 to TRBJ1-6; 9 bases align to TRBD1. This CDR3 is 15 amino acids long. The germline V gene encodes CDR1 SNHLY and CDR2 FYNNEI. V trimming: 5 bases; J trimming: 5 bases; junction bases outside the gene matches: 4. CDR3 bases: TGTGCCAGCAGTCCCTGGACAGGGGATAATTCACCCCTCCACTTT. Translating it yields CASSPWTGDNSPLHF. The whole variable domain, remainder taken from reference TRBV2 and TRBJ1-6, is EPEVTQTPSHQVTQMGQEVILRCVPISNHLYFYWYRQILGQKVEFLVSFYNNEISEKSEIFDDQFSVERPDGSNFTLKIRSTKLEDSAMYFCASSPWTGDNSPLHFGNGTRLTVT.

V and J are TRBV7-9 and TRBJ2-3; 7 positions match TRBD2. The V gene end was trimmed by 3 bases and the J gene end by 2 bases; junction bases not matched to a gene: 5. CDR1 is SEHNR, CDR2 FQNEAQ, per germline (reference sequence). This CDR3 has 15 amino acids. The CDR3 coding sequence is TGTGCCAGCAGCTTGAACAGCGGGGACACAGATACGCAGTATTTT. This sequence encodes CASSLNSGDTDTQYF.

The chain combines TRBV5-5 with TRBJ1-5, with 7 bases identical to TRBD1. Germline lookup yields CDR1 SGHKS and CDR2 YYEKEE (reference sequence). V trimming: 2 bases; J trimming: 9 bases; junction bases outside the gene matches: 8. This CDR3 region has 14 residues. CDR3 bases: TGTGCCAGCAGCTTAACAGGGGCGGATGGGCCCCAGCATTTT. This translates into CASSLTGADGPQHF. Combining the CDR3 with reference TRBV5-5 and TRBJ1-5 gives the whole variable domain DAGVTQSPTHLIKTRGQQVTLRCSPISGHKSVSWYQQVLGQGPQFIFQYYEKEERGRGNFPDRFSARQFPNYSSELNVNALLLGDSALYLCASSLTGADGPQHFGDGTRLSIL.

The genes are TRBV27 and TRBJ1-1; D perhaps matches TRBD1 (5 bases). Germline loops: CDR1 MNHEY, CDR2 SMNVEV (reference sequence). V lost 3 bases and J lost 0, with 11 bases in between. The CDR3 sequence is 15 residues long. CDR3 in DNA: TGTGCCAGCAGTTTGTCCAGGGCGATGAACACTGAAGCTTTCTTT. This gives the protein CASSLSRAMNTEAFF.

V and J are TRBV15 and TRBJ2-4; 11 positions match TRBD1. Trimming at V came to 0 bases and at J to 6 bases, leaving 1 base not matched to a gene. Looked up from germline, CDR1 is LNHNV and CDR2 is YYDKDF (reference sequence). CDR3 length: 15 amino acids. CDR3: CATSRDGTGGNIQYF. The CDR3 DNA follows: TGTGCCACCAGCAGAGACGGGACAGGGGGAAACATTCAGTACTTC.

The chain recombines TRBV15 with TRBJ2-3; TRBD2 agrees at 11 bases. Germline V gene data show CDR1 as LNHNV and CDR2 as YYDKDF (reference sequence). The CDR3 covers 17 residues. Trimming at V came to 3 bases and at J to 5 bases, leaving 10 bases not matched to a gene. Here the CDR3 reads CATSRVISGGAGDTQYF. The CDR3, as DNA: TGTGCCACCAGCAGGGTCATTAGCGGGGGGGCCGGAGATACGCAGTATTTT.

The chain combines TRBV18 with TRBJ2-4; 7 bases map to TRBD2. V lost 3 bases to trimming and J lost 7 bases; unmatched junction nucleotides: 3. The CDR3 contains 13 residues. Germline loops: CDR1 KGHSH, CDR2 LQKENI. CDR3 loop: CASSPGGDNIQYF. The CDR3 DNA reads TGTGCCAGCTCACCGGGAGGGGATAACATTCAGTACTTC.

The rearrangement uses TRBV6-1 and TRBJ2-1, with a weak D call TRBD1 (5 bases). Germline values: CDR1 MNHNS, CDR2 SASEGT. V was shortened by 7 bases and J by 7 bases, with 17 bases between the two germline ends. CDR3 length: 14 amino acids. The CDR3 loop is CASKESGKGNEQFF. The CDR3 DNA sequence: TGTGCCAGCAAAGAGTCAGGGAAGGGGAATGAGCAGTTCTTC.

The J gene is TRBJ2-2, the V gene TRBV11-2; D may be TRBD2 (5 bases). V was cut by 5 bases and J by 0 bases, with 16 bases left in between. This CDR3 contains 17 residues. CDR1 and CDR2 (germline): SGHAT, FQNNGV. The CDR3 here is CASSPRTGYANTGELFF. For the CDR3, the DNA is TGTGCCAGCAGCCCCCGGACTGGCTATGCGAACACCGGGGAGCTGTTTTTT.

The rearrangement joins TRBV5-1 to TRBJ1-2; the D gene is possibly TRBD1 (5 bases). Germline values: CDR1 SGHRS, CDR2 YFSETQ. CDR3 length equals 12 residues. Trimming pared 7 bases from V and 4 bases from J, leaving 11 bases between. The DNA for the CDR3 is TGCGCCAGCGCGGGGGATTTCTATGGCTACACCTTC. Translating gives CASAGDFYGYTF.

CDR3 in amino acids: CASSLIMQGAEAFF. In DNA, the CDR3 is TGTGCCAGCAGCCTTATAATGCAGGGTGCTGAAGCTTTCTTT. The genes are TRBV28 and TRBJ1-1; D is perhaps TRBD1 (5 bases). Germline CDR1 MDHEN, CDR2 SYDVKM. CDR3 length: 14 residues. V was clipped by 6 bases and J by 6 bases, with 17 bases between them.

The CDR3 nucleotides are TGTGCCAGTCGGACAGGGCATCAGCCCCAGCATTTT. It specifies CASRTGHQPQHF. The chain recombines TRBV19 with TRBJ1-5; 8 nucleotides match TRBD1. V lost 8 bases, J lost 5 bases, and 2 bases stayed unmatched. The CDR3 is made up of 12 amino acids. Germline values: CDR1 LNHDA, CDR2 SQIVND (reference sequence). Complete variable domain (other parts from reference TRBV19 and TRBJ1-5): DGGITQSPKYLFRKEGQNVTLSCEQNLNHDAMYWYRQDPGQGLRLIYYSQIVNDFQKGDIAEGYSVSREKKESFPLTVTSAQKNPTAFYLCASRTGHQPQHFGDGTRLSIL.

This clone was seen only a few times. This rearrangement joins TRBV28 to TRBJ2-3; TRBD2 aligns across 8 bases. This CDR3 is built from 15 residues. J gave up 3 bases and V 6 bases, and 8 bases lay outside the gene matches. Germline V gene data show CDR1 as MDHEN and CDR2 as SYDVKM. CDR3 residues: CASRTGGARTDTQYF. CDR3 DNA: TGTGCCAGCAGAACGGGGGGGGCCAGGACAGATACGCAGTATTTT.

J is TRBJ2-7 and V is TRBV5-4; a weak D match, TRBD1 (6 bases). Germline V CDR1 and CDR2: SGHNT, YYREEE (reference sequence). The CDR3 is 14 amino acids. V lost 1 base, J lost 0 bases, and 8 bases lay in between. CDR3 DNA sequence: TGTGCCAGCAGCTTGAAGGGGGTCTCCTACGAGCAGTACTTC. Amino acid sequence: CASSLKGVSYEQYF.

This chain links TRBV9 with TRBJ2-1; 8 nucleotides agree with TRBD2. Germline V CDR1 and CDR2: SGDLS, YYNGEE. The CDR3 consists of 19 residues. V was clipped by 4 bases and J by 2 bases; unmatched bases: 17. The CDR3: CASSPNWGSGSATYNEQFF. CDR3 DNA sequence: TGTGCCAGCAGCCCAAACTGGGGAAGCGGGAGCGCTACCTACAATGAGCAGTTCTTC. Combining the CDR3 with reference TRBV9 and TRBJ2-1 gives the whole variable domain DSGVTQTPKHLITATGQRVTLRCSPRSGDLSVYWYQQSLDQGLQFLIQYYNGEERAKGNILERFSAQQFPDLHSELNLSSLELGDSALYFCASSPNWGSGSATYNEQFFGPGTRLTVL.

Only a few counts were recorded for this clone. The chain uses TRBV28 and TRBJ1-3; D perhaps matches TRBD1 (5 bases). This CDR3 has 13 residues. Germline V gene sequence: CDR1 MDHEN, CDR2 SYDVKM. V lost 6 bases and J lost 3, with 9 bases in between. The CDR3 region has the DNA TGTGCCAGCAGGGCCGGGGGTGGAAACACCATATATTTT. This translates into CASRAGGGNTIYF. Complete variable domain (other parts from reference TRBV28 and TRBJ1-3): DVKVTQSSRYLVKRTGEKVFLECVQDMDHENMFWYRQDPGLGLRLIYFSYDVKMKEKGDIPEGYSVSREKKERFSLILESASTNQTSMYLCASRAGGGNTIYFGEGSWLTVV.

This clone appeared once. V is TRBV29-1 and J is TRBJ2-5; 10 bases match TRBD2. The J call is uncertain, as TRBJ2-7 better fits the DNA end. CDR3 length equals 17 residues. Germline values: CDR1 SQVTM, CDR2 ANQGSEA. The CDR3 is CSVEGLAGEGMRGEQYF. The CDR3 DNA reads TGCAGCGTTGAAGGGCTAGCGGGAGAGGGGATGAGGGGCGAGCAGTACTTC.

The chain is built from TRBV27 and TRBJ2-7; D uncertain. Between the trimmed V and J ends, which lost 8 bases and 0 bases, there was a span of 8 bases. CDR1 MNHEY and CDR2 SMNVEV come from the germline V gene (reference sequence). The CDR3 is 12 residues long. The CDR3 protein is CASLSSSYEQYF. The CDR3 nucleotides read TGTGCCAGCCTTAGTAGCTCCTACGAGCAGTACTTC.

This clone was observed a handful of times. This chain joins TRBV7-6 and TRBJ2-1, with D maybe TRBD1 (5 bases). Trimming took 2 bases from V and 9 from J, leaving 8 bases between them. This CDR3 region has 12 residues. In germline, CDR1 is SGHVS, CDR2 FNYEAQ. In nucleotides, the CDR3 is TGTGCCAGCAGCTTACCGCAGGGTGAGCAGTTCTTC. Translated: CASSLPQGEQFF.

The chain combines TRBV10-3 with TRBJ2-1; D is possibly TRBD2 (7 bases). The V end lost 0 bases, the J end lost 0 bases, and 12 bases lay between the germline ends. The germline gives CDR1 ENHRY, CDR2 SYGVKD. The CDR3 sequence is 17 residues long. In DNA, the CDR3 is TGTGCCATCAGTGAGTCGACGGGGGGCGGCTCCTACAATGAGCAGTTCTTC. This gives the protein CAISESTGGGSYNEQFF.

The chain uses TRBV7-9 and TRBJ2-3; 7 bases line up with TRBD1. This CDR3 comprises 18 residues. Per the germline V gene, CDR1 is SEHNR and CDR2 is FQNEAQ (reference sequence). The V segment lost 5 bases and the J segment 0 bases; nucleotides outside the gene matches: 14. Here the CDR3 reads CASSLQGIVGPSTDTQYF. The CDR3 nucleotides are TGTGCCAGCAGCCTACAGGGGATAGTGGGTCCTAGCACAGATACGCAGTATTTT.